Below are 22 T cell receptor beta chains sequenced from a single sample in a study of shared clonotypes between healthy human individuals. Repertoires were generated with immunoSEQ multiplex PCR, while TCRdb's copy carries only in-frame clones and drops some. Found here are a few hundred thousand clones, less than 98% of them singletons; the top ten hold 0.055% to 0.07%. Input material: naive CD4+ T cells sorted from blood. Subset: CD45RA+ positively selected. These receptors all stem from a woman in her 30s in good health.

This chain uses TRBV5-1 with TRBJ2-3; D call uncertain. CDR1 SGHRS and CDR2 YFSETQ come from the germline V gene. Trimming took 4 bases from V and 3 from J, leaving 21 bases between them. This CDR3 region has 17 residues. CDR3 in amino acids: CASSPPNLRPGTDTQYF. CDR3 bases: TGCGCCAGCAGCCCCCCGAATTTGCGACCTGGGACAGATACGCAGTATTTT.

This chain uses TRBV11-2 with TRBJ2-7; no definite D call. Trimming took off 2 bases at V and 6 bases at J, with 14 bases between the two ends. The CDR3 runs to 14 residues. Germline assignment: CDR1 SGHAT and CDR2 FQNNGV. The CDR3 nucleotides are TGTGCCAGCAGCTTAACCGGCCGGGTTCGCGAGCAGTACTTC. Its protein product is CASSLTGRVREQYF.

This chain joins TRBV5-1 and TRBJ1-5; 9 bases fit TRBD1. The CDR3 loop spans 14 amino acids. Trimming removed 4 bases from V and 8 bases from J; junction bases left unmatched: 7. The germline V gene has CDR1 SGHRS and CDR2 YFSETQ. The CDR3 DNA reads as TGCGCCAGCAGCCGACAGGGGGGTATGGAGCCCCAGCATTTT. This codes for CASSRQGGMEPQHF.

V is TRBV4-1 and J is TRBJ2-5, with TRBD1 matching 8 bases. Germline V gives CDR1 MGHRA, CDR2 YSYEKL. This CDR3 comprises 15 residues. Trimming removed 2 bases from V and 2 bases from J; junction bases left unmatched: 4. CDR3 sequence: CASSQPNRGQETQYF. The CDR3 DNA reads TGCGCCAGCAGCCAACCTAACAGGGGGCAAGAGACCCAGTACTTC.

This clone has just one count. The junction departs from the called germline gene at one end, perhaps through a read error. In nucleotides, the CDR3 is TGTGCCATCAGACGGGACTCCTCCAATGAGCAGTTCTTC. It translates to CAIRRDSSNEQFF. V and J are TRBV10-3 and TRBJ2-1; perhaps TRBD2 as D (6 bases). The CDR3 length is 13 residues. Germline-derived CDR1 and CDR2 are ENHRY and SYGVKD.

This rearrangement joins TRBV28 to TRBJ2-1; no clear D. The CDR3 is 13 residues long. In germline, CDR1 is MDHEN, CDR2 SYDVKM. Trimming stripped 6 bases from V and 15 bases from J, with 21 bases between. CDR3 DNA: TGTGCCAGCAGCAAGACCAAGGGTGCCCGGCGGTTCTTC. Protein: CASSKTKGARRFF.

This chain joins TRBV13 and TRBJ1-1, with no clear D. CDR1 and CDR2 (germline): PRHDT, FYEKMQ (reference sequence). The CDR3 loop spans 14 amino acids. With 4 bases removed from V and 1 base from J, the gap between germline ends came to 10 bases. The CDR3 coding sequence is TGTGCCAGCAGCTCCCTGGACGGGAACACTGAAGCTTTCTTT. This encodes CASSSLDGNTEAFF.

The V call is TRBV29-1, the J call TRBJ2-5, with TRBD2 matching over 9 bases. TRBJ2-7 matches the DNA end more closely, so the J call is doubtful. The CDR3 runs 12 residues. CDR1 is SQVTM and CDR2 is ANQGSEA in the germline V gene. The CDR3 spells CSVLAGVYEQYF. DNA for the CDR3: TGCAGCGTGTTAGCGGGAGTCTACGAGCAGTACTTC.

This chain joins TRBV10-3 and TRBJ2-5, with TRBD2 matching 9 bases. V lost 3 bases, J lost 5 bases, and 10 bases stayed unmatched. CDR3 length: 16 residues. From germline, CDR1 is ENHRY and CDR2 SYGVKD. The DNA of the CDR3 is TGTGCCATCAGTGATTTGGGCGGGAGGGCCTCGGAGACCCAGTACTTC. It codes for CAISDLGGRASETQYF.

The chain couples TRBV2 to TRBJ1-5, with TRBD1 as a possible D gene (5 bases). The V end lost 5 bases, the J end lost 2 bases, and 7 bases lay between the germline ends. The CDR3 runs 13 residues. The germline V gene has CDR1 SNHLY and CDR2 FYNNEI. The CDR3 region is CASSQQGNQPQHF. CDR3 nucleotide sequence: TGTGCCAGCAGTCAACAGGGCAATCAGCCCCAGCATTTT.

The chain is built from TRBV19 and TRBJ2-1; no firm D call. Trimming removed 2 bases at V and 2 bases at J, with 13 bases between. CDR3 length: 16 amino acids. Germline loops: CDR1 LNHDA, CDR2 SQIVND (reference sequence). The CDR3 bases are TGTGCCAGTAGTATATTAGAGGTCACCGCCTACAATGAGCAGTTCTTC. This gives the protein CASSILEVTAYNEQFF.

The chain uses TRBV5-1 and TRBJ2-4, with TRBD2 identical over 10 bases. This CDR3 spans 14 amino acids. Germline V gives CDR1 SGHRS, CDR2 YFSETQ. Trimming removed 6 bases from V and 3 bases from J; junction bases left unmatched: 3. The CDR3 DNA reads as TGCGCCAGCATACTAGCGGGATGCAAAAACATTCAGTACTTC. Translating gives CASILAGCKNIQYF.

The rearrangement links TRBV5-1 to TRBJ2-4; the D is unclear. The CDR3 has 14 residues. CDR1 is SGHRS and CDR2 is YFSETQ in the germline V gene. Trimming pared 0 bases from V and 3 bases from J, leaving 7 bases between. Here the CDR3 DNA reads TGCGCCAGCAGCTTGGAACAGTTCAAAAACATTCAGTACTTC. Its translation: CASSLEQFKNIQYF.

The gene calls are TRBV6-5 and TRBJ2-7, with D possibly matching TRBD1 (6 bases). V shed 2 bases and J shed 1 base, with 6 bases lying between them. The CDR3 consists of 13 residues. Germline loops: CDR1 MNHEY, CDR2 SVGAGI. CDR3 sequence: CASSYGTSYEQYF. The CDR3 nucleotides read TGTGCCAGCAGTTACGGGACATCCTACGAGCAGTACTTC.

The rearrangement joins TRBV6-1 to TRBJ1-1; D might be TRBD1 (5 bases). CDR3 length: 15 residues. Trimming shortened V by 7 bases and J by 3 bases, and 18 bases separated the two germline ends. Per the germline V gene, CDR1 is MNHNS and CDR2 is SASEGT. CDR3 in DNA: TGTGCCAGCAATCCCCTGGGGGAAGGAGACACTGAAGCTTTCTTT. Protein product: CASNPLGEGDTEAFF.

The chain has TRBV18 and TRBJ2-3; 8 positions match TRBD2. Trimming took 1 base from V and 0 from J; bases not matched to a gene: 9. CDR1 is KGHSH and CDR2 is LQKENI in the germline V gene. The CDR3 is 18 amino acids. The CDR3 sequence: CASSPLLTSGPSTDTQYF. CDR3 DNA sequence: TGTGCCAGCTCACCACTTCTCACTAGCGGACCTAGCACAGATACGCAGTATTTT.

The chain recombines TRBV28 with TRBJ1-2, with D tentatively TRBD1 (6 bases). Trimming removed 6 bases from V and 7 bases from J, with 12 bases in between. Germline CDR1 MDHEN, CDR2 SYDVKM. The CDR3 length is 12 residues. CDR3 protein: CASRRTVSGYTF. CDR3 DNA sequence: TGTGCCAGCAGACGGACAGTCAGTGGCTACACCTTC.

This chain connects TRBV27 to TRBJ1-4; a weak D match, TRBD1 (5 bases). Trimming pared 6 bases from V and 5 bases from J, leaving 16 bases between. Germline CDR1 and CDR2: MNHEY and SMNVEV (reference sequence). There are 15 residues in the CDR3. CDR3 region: CASRKPGRGNEKLFF. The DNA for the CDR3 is TGTGCCAGCAGGAAACCAGGGAGGGGAAATGAAAAACTGTTTTTT.

The CDR3 region has the DNA TGTGCCAGCAGCTCTAGACAGGACCAAGAGACCCAGTACTTC. Amino acid sequence: CASSSRQDQETQYF. The V and J genes are TRBV13 and TRBJ2-5, with D tentatively TRBD1 (6 bases). In germline, CDR1 is PRHDT, CDR2 FYEKMQ (reference sequence). V was trimmed by 4 bases and J by 0 bases, leaving 9 bases between them. The length of the CDR3 is 14 residues.

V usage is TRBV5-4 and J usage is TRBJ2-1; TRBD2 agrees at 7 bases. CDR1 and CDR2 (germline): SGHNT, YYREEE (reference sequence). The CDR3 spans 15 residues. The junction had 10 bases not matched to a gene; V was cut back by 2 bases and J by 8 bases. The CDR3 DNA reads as TGTGCCAGCAGCTTTTCGTCGGCGGGAGTCGATGAGCAGTTCTTC. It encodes CASSFSSAGVDEQFF.

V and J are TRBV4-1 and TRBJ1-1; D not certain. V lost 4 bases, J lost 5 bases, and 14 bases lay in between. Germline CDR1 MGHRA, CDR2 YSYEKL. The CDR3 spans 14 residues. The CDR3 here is CASSPSLSRTEAFF. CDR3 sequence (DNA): TGCGCCAGCAGCCCCAGCTTATCCCGGACTGAAGCTTTCTTT.

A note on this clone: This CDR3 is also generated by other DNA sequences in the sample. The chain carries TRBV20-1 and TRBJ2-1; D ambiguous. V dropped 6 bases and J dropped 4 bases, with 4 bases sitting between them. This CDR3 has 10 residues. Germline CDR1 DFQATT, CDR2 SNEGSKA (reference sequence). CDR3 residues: CSASYNEQFF. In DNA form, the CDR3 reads TGCAGTGCGTCTTACAATGAGCAGTTCTTC.